This T cell receptor (beta chain) comes out of a study of CD8 T cells in ankylosing spondylitis. This clonotype was found a few times. Its antigen is unknown. V lost 0 bases and J 0 bases, leaving 9 bases between the germline ends. The germline V gene has CDR1 LGHNA and CDR2 YSLEER. The CDR3 extends over 15 amino acids. MiXCR was run by TCRdb on the 5' RACE reads, yielding one entry per CDR3 protein. Of 670,000 or so distinct CDR3 sequences listed, 15% to 20% are singletons. Study outcomes and limitations: Several of the motif variants were reported before in synovial fluid and blood from reactive arthritis. It was reported that disease-linked clones were significantly enriched in matched ankylosing spondylitis synovial fluid. A motif of eight highly homologous TCR beta variants was seen as apparently characteristic of ankylosing spondylitis blood.

The specimen was blood, either unsorted or a sorted T cell fraction (not recorded which). The chain joins TRBV4-3 to TRBJ2-7; the D is unclear. This TCR was sampled from a male donor with ankylosing spondylitis. The CDR3 coding sequence is TGCGCCAGCAGCCAAGATAAGCACTCCTCCTACGAGCAGTACTTC. This gives the protein CASSQDKHSSYEQYF.